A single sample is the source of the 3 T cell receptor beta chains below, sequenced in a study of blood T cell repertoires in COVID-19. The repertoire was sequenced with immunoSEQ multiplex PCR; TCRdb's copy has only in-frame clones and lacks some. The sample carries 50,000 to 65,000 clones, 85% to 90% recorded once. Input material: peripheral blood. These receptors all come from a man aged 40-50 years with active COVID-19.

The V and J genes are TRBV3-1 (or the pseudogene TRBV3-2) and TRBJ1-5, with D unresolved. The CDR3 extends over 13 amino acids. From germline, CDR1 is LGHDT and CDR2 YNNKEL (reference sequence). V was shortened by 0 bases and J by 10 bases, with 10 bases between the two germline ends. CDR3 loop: CASSQDLERPQHF. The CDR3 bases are TGTGCCAGCAGCCAAGATTTAGAGCGTCCCCAGCATTTT.

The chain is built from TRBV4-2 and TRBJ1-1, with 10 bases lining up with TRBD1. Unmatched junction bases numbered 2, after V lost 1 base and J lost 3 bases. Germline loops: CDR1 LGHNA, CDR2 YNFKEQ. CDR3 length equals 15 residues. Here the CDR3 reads CASSQGDRGYTEAFF. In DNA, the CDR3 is TGTGCCAGCAGCCAAGGGGACAGGGGTTACACTGAAGCTTTCTTT.

CDR3 bases: TGTGCCAGCAGCGCTCGGGGGGGACAGCCTAATGAAAAACTGTTTTTT. As protein: CASSARGGQPNEKLFF. This sequence joins TRBV9 and TRBJ1-4, with TRBD1 identical over 7 bases. The germline gives CDR1 SGDLS, CDR2 YYNGEE. Trimming cost V 3 bases and J 3 bases; bases outside gene matches: 8. CDR3 length: 16 amino acids.